Listed below are T cell receptor beta chains from one sample, sequenced in a study of Graves' ophthalmopathy and Graves' hyperthyroidism. TCRdb analysed the multiplex PCR reads with MiXCR anew, one entry per CDR3 protein. The sample contains hundreds of thousands of distinct CDR3 sequences, roughly 41% of which appear only once. Material: peripheral blood. Receptors originate from an adult man with Graves' ophthalmopathy. Each CDR3 is given with its conserved first and last residue. Fields, in order: CDR3 protein, V gene, J gene.

CDR3 protein: CASSLFRGAEQYF
V gene: TRBV12-3/TRBV12-4
J gene: TRBJ2-7

CDR3 protein: CASRTGAGYPQHF
V gene: TRBV10-3
J gene: TRBJ1-5

CDR3 protein: CASSPLGRTGNQPQHF
V gene: TRBV7-8
J gene: TRBJ1-5

CDR3 protein: CASRTGGRYQPQHF
V gene: TRBV19
J gene: TRBJ1-5

CDR3 protein: CASSLQGAQTEAFF
V gene: TRBV10-3
J gene: TRBJ1-1

CDR3 protein: CASHSGAGNTIYF
V gene: TRBV6-5
J gene: TRBJ1-3

CDR3 protein: CSARDLDGQETQYF
V gene: TRBV20-1
J gene: TRBJ2-5

CDR3 protein: CASSDRGSNTEAFF
V gene: TRBV6-1
J gene: TRBJ1-1

CDR3 protein: CSVRTGGGQPQHF
V gene: TRBV29-1
J gene: TRBJ1-5

CDR3 protein: CASSPRVHTEAFF
V gene: TRBV14
J gene: TRBJ1-1

CDR3 protein: CASSPPGRAGELFF
V gene: TRBV4-3
J gene: TRBJ2-2

CDR3 protein: CAGSWTGHYGYTF
V gene: TRBV6-6
J gene: TRBJ1-2

CDR3 protein: CASSPVGGSYYGYTF
V gene: TRBV2
J gene: TRBJ1-2

CDR3 protein: CASSLVGGRVVGGEYF
V gene: TRBV7-9
J gene: TRBJ2-7

CDR3 protein: CSVQVLGGAGFSTEAFF
V gene: TRBV29-1
J gene: TRBJ1-1

CDR3 protein: CASSSQGVGTEAFF
V gene: TRBV7-9
J gene: TRBJ1-1

CDR3 protein: CASSVGTGSQPQHF
V gene: TRBV5-6
J gene: TRBJ1-5

CDR3 protein: CATSSVTANYGYTF
V gene: TRBV15
J gene: TRBJ1-2

CDR3 protein: CASSSDRRTSGGETQYF
V gene: TRBV6-4
J gene: TRBJ2-5

CDR3 protein: CASSYGGRGAPLHF
V gene: TRBV10-2
J gene: TRBJ1-6

CDR3 protein: CATSRDGPGGTSNQPQHF
V gene: TRBV15
J gene: TRBJ1-5

CDR3 protein: CASSPAAGGGETQYF
V gene: TRBV2
J gene: TRBJ2-5

CDR3 protein: CASSDNSNYGYTF
V gene: TRBV10-2
J gene: TRBJ1-2

CDR3 protein: CATDPEQYF
V gene: TRBV2
J gene: TRBJ2-7

CDR3 protein: CSARRAGNTGELYF
V gene: TRBV20-1
J gene: TRBJ2-2

CDR3 protein: CATQITENTGELFF
V gene: TRBV19
J gene: TRBJ2-2

CDR3 protein: CASSESRRETQYF
V gene: TRBV25-1
J gene: TRBJ2-5

CDR3 protein: CAWRLNTEAFF
V gene: TRBV30
J gene: TRBJ1-1

CDR3 protein: CASSRHRGFQPQHF
V gene: TRBV5-5
J gene: TRBJ1-5

CDR3 protein: CASSGEGTARELFF
V gene: TRBV7-9
J gene: TRBJ1-4

CDR3 protein: CASSQDVVAGNGELFF
V gene: TRBV14
J gene: TRBJ2-2

CDR3 protein: CSARDLTDNTGELFF
V gene: TRBV20-1
J gene: TRBJ2-2

CDR3 protein: CSVHTGQPYGYTF
V gene: TRBV29-1
J gene: TRBJ1-2

CDR3 protein: CASSPLSDPFYEQYF
V gene: TRBV11-2
J gene: TRBJ2-7

CDR3 protein: CASSAGGAGGMETQYF
V gene: TRBV2
J gene: TRBJ2-5

CDR3 protein: CASSLQGAGVETQYF
V gene: TRBV5-6
J gene: TRBJ2-5

CDR3 protein: CASSEGGSNQPQHF
V gene: TRBV9
J gene: TRBJ1-5

CDR3 protein: CASSHANTGELFF
V gene: TRBV4-1
J gene: TRBJ2-2

CDR3 protein: CASTPGFGNTIYF
V gene: TRBV10-2
J gene: TRBJ1-3

CDR3 protein: CAGSETGGSTEAFF
V gene: TRBV9
J gene: TRBJ1-1

CDR3 protein: CASSTVEAGGYTF
V gene: TRBV5-4
J gene: TRBJ1-2

CDR3 protein: CASSENGGGIIGNTIYF
V gene: TRBV25-1
J gene: TRBJ1-3

CDR3 protein: CASSYRRRSSSYEQYF
V gene: TRBV11-2
J gene: TRBJ2-7

CDR3 protein: CAWAYGGETQYF
V gene: TRBV30
J gene: TRBJ2-5

CDR3 protein: CASSPVVGAFDEQYF
V gene: TRBV7-2
J gene: TRBJ2-7

CDR3 protein: CASSPYLGGQETQYF
V gene: TRBV4-3
J gene: TRBJ2-5

CDR3 protein: CASQGDEPQETQYF
V gene: TRBV10-3
J gene: TRBJ2-5

CDR3 protein: CAISSPEENTEAFF
V gene: TRBV10-3
J gene: TRBJ1-1

CDR3 protein: CASMASGLYEQYF
V gene: TRBV7-9
J gene: TRBJ2-7

CDR3 protein: CSARDYLGETQYF
V gene: TRBV20-1
J gene: TRBJ2-5

CDR3 protein: CSVAGGEEQYF
V gene: TRBV29-1
J gene: TRBJ2-7

CDR3 protein: CASSRQGNAYGYTF
V gene: TRBV7-9
J gene: TRBJ1-2

CDR3 protein: CASTAAPSVEQYF
V gene: TRBV7-9
J gene: TRBJ2-7

CDR3 protein: CASSPRGVGEQYF
V gene: TRBV7-2
J gene: TRBJ2-7

CDR3 protein: CASRETGRSGNTIYF
V gene: TRBV6-5
J gene: TRBJ1-3

CDR3 protein: CASSRQGQPFF
V gene: TRBV14
J gene: TRBJ1-1

CDR3 protein: CSARAEETQYF
V gene: TRBV20-1
J gene: TRBJ2-5

CDR3 protein: CASSPTSGRGVQETQYF
V gene: TRBV7-7
J gene: TRBJ2-5

CDR3 protein: CASSPRQGYEQYF
V gene: TRBV11-2
J gene: TRBJ2-7